This TCR beta chain was sequenced in a study of T cell responses to AZD1222 COVID-19 vaccine. Produced via immunoSEQ multiplex PCR; TCRdb's table is partial and in-frame only. The sample consists of around 150,000 clones, more than 70% of them appearing once. V lost 2 bases and J 1 base, leaving 6 bases between the germline ends. CDR3 length: 13 amino acids. The germline CDR1 and CDR2 sequences are GTSNPN and SVGIG (reference sequence). This receptor was identified in an adult in good health. The sample here was peripheral blood, taken on day 0 of AZD1222 vaccination. The chain is built from TRBV30 and TRBJ1-5; TRBD1 might be the D (5 bases). The CDR3 reads CAWSQGSNQPQHF. In DNA, the CDR3 is TGTGCCTGGAGTCAGGGAAGCAATCAGCCCCAGCATTTT.